The present T cell receptor (beta chain) was sequenced within a study of blood T cell repertoires in COVID-19. The CDR3 is 15 amino acids. Germline V gene lookup returns CDR1 LNHDA and CDR2 SQIVND (reference sequence). Trimming took 2 bases from V and 2 from J, leaving 10 bases between them. Measured with immunoSEQ multiplex PCR; TCRdb has only the in-frame clones, and not every one. The sample has some 180,000 clones, around 85% seen once. The chain carries TRBV19 and TRBJ1-3, with D possibly TRBD1 on 6 matching bases. Sequenced input: peripheral blood. This TCR was recovered from a woman aged 55-69 years with acute or convalescent COVID-19. The CDR3 sequence: CASSIQTGAGNTIYF. DNA for the CDR3: TGTGCCAGTAGTATACAGACAGGCGCTGGAAACACCATATATTTT. Full variable domain (remainder filled in from reference TRBV19 and TRBJ1-3): DGGITQSPKYLFRKEGQNVTLSCEQNLNHDAMYWYRQDPGQGLRLIYYSQIVNDFQKGDIAEGYSVSREKKESFPLTVTSAQKNPTAFYLCASSIQTGAGNTIYFGEGSWLTVV.